The T cell receptor (beta chain) under discussion was sequenced for a study of T cells after yellow fever vaccination. The overall study: Preparation used SMART-Seq v4 Ultra Low Input for the low-cell-number fractions. General study results and limits: In FACS-sorted repertoires, abundant clonotypes from the bulk population could appear as contaminants.

The V and J ends lost 3 bases and 4 bases respectively, with 9 bases between them. This CDR3 is built from 14 residues. CDR1 and CDR2 from the germline V gene are KGHSH and LQKENI. TCRdb re-called the 5' RACE reads through MiXCR, storing one row per CDR3 protein. The sample holds over 110,000 distinct CDR3 sequences, 7.7% seen once. There are many counts of this clonotype. Its cognate antigen is unknown. This sequence originates from a man aged 25-40 years who received the YFV17D yellow fever vaccine. The sequencing used CD4+ T cells sorted from PBMCs, collected 5 days after the yellow fever booster vaccination. The gene calls are TRBV18 and TRBJ1-4; D is unclear. For the CDR3, the DNA is TGTGCCAGCTCACCGGTCAGAGTTAATGAAAAACTGTTTTTT. It codes for CASSPVRVNEKLFF.